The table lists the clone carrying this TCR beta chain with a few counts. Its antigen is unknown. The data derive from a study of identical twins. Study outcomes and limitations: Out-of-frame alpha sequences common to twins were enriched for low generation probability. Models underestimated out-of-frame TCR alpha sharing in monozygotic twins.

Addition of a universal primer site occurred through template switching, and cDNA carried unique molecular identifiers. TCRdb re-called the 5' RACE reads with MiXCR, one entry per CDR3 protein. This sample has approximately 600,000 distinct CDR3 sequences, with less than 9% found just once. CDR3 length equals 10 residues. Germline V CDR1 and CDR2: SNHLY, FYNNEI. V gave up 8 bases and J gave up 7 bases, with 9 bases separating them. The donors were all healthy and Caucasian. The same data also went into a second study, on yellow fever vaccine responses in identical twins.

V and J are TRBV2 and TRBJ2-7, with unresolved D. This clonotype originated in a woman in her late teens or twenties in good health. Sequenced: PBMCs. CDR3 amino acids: CASLLGEQYF. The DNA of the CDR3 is TGTGCCAGCCTGTTGGGGGAGCAGTACTTC.